This T cell receptor (beta chain) was identified during a study of blood T cells in healthy people across ages. The use of a sample-barcoded 5' primer and a J-beta primer mix characterized a second PCR of roughly 6 to 11 cycles. MiXCR was run by TCRdb on the 5' RACE reads, yielding one entry per CDR3 protein. The sample holds 850,000 to 1,000,000 distinct CDR3 sequences; around 48% are singletons and the top ten take about an eighth. The CDR3 totals 16 residues. Germline V gene sequence: CDR1 SEHNR, CDR2 FQNEAQ (reference sequence). V lost 0 bases and J lost 0, with 9 bases in between. The chain uses TRBV7-9 and TRBJ2-1; maybe TRBD2 (6 bases). The sequenced sample was blood. The sequence derives from a man aged 25 to 40 in good health. CDR3 in amino acids: CASSLAGLSSYNEQFF. CDR3 nucleotides: TGTGCCAGCAGCTTAGCGGGACTGAGCTCCTACAATGAGCAGTTCTTC.